These 30 T cell receptor beta chains were sequenced from one sample in a study of cytomegalovirus exposure and HLA in healthy donors. In the PCR, 60 Vbeta and 13 Jbeta primers were used. The method was immunoSEQ multiplex PCR; TCRdb's version includes in-frame clones alone and lacks a portion of them. This table holds about 160,000 clones, approximately 70% found once. Sequencing input: PBMCs. These receptors all stem from a man in his forties in good health and CMV-seropositive.

This clone came up a few times. V usage is TRBV9 and J usage is TRBJ1-2; D is uncertain. This CDR3 spans 13 amino acids. Germline values: CDR1 SGDLS, CDR2 YYNGEE. Trimming shortened V by 0 bases and J by 8 bases, and 11 bases separated the two germline ends. This CDR3 reads CASSVDQATGYTF. CDR3 nucleotide sequence: TGTGCCAGCAGCGTAGACCAGGCCACGGGCTACACCTTC.

The table lists this clone with a few counts. The CDR3 spells CASSQGTASSYEQYF. CDR3 DNA sequence: TGTGCCAGCAGCCAGGGGACAGCAAGCTCCTACGAGCAGTACTTC. The chain uses TRBV9 and TRBJ2-5, with 7 bases matching TRBD1. The last part of the DNA fits TRBJ2-7 better; the J call may be wrong. Germline values: CDR1 SGDLS, CDR2 YYNGEE. This CDR3 comprises 15 residues.

This sequence joins TRBV7-8 and TRBJ1-5, with 8 bases identical to TRBD1. The CDR3 is made up of 17 amino acids. The trim removed 0 bases at V and 3 bases at J, leaving 7 bases unmatched. Germline V gene sequence: CDR1 SGHVS, CDR2 FQNEAQ. CDR3 sequence reads: CASSLAGGDRTNQPQHF. CDR3 DNA sequence: TGTGCCAGCAGCTTAGCGGGTGGGGACAGGACCAATCAGCCCCAGCATTTT.

CDR3 amino acids: CSVEFAGGQPQHF. The CDR3 region has the DNA TGCAGCGTTGAATTCGCCGGTGGTCAGCCCCAGCATTTT. The rearrangement joins TRBV29-1 to TRBJ1-5; D is ambiguous. The germline V gene encodes CDR1 SQVTM and CDR2 ANQGSEA. V gave up 2 bases and J gave up 6 bases, with 11 bases separating them. CDR3 length: 13 residues.

This clone has only one observation. The rearrangement links TRBV19 to TRBJ2-7, with D perhaps TRBD1 (5 bases). V was cut by 4 bases and J by 8 bases, with 12 bases left in between. Germline CDR1 and CDR2: LNHDA and SQIVND (reference sequence). This CDR3 is 12 amino acids long. The CDR3 is CASSKGREKQYF. CDR3 sequence (DNA): TGTGCCAGTAGTAAGGGCAGGGAAAAGCAGTACTTC.

The CDR3, as DNA: TGTGCCAGCAGCCGGGGACAGGTAGAGCAGCCCCAGCATTTT. Translation gives CASSRGQVEQPQHF. The J gene is TRBJ1-5, the V gene TRBV6-6; 8 bases line up with TRBD1. J lost 7 bases, V lost 6 bases, and 8 bases had no gene match. Germline-derived CDR1 and CDR2 are MNHNY and SVGAGI (reference sequence). The CDR3 is made up of 14 amino acids.

This clone appeared once. The J gene is TRBJ2-5, the V gene TRBV18; a weak D match, TRBD1 (5 bases). This CDR3 comprises 14 residues. The germline gives CDR1 KGHSH, CDR2 LQKENI. Deletions cut 3 bases from V and 4 bases from J, with 12 bases between. The CDR3 sequence is CASSPRTPPETQYF. The CDR3 DNA reads as TGTGCCAGCTCACCTAGGACACCCCCAGAGACCCAGTACTTC.

The CDR3 DNA is TGTGCCAGCAGCTTAGAGCCTAACTATGGCTACACCTTC. This gives the protein CASSLEPNYGYTF. The gene calls are TRBV13 and TRBJ1-2; D is unclear. Trimming took 1 base from V and 0 from J, leaving 3 bases between them. The CDR3 consists of 13 residues. The germline V gene encodes CDR1 PRHDT and CDR2 FYEKMQ (reference sequence).

This sequence joins TRBV9 and TRBJ1-4; D gene unclear. V was trimmed by 2 bases and J by 3 bases, leaving 5 bases between them. Germline V gene sequence: CDR1 SGDLS, CDR2 YYNGEE. The CDR3 totals 13 residues. CDR3 loop: CASSVSANEKLFF. CDR3 bases: TGTGCCAGCAGCGTTTCAGCTAATGAAAAACTGTTTTTT.

This clone was counted a few times. The rearrangement links TRBV4-1 to TRBJ2-3, with 15 bases lining up with TRBD2. The V gene end was trimmed by 4 bases and the J gene end by 5 bases; junction bases not matched to a gene: 4. Germline CDR1 reads MGHRA; CDR2 reads YSYEKL. This CDR3 region has 16 residues. The CDR3 spells CASSLGLAGGKDTQYF. In nucleotides, the CDR3 is TGCGCCAGCAGCCTAGGACTAGCGGGGGGGAAAGATACGCAGTATTTT.

The CDR3 here is CASSFEGRDIQYF. CDR3 in DNA: TGTGCCAGCAGCTTTGAGGGTCGAGACATTCAGTACTTC. This chain connects TRBV7-9 to TRBJ2-4, with a weak D call TRBD2 (5 bases). Trimming took 3 bases from V and 8 from J, leaving 11 bases between them. The CDR3 totals 13 residues. Germline V lookup: CDR1 SEHNR, CDR2 FQNEAQ (reference sequence).

The V and J genes are TRBV7-3 and TRBJ2-6, with D maybe TRBD2 (5 bases). Germline V gene data show CDR1 as SGHTA and CDR2 as FQGTGA. The CDR3 totals 16 residues. With 4 bases removed from V and 4 bases from J, the gap between germline ends came to 14 bases. CDR3 DNA: TGTGCCAGCAGCTCCAGATCGGGGTCGGGGGCCAACGTCCTGACTTTC. It specifies CASSSRSGSGANVLTF.

The rearrangement uses TRBV5-1 and TRBJ2-7, with D maybe TRBD2 (6 bases). This CDR3 spans 13 amino acids. V was trimmed by 5 bases and J by 0 bases, leaving 9 bases between them. From germline, CDR1 is SGHRS and CDR2 YFSETQ. CDR3 protein: CASRTGDSYEQYF. The CDR3, as DNA: TGCGCCAGCAGGACGGGGGACTCCTACGAGCAGTACTTC.

The chain has TRBV5-1 and TRBJ2-3, with TRBD2 identical over 11 bases. Germline CDR1 and CDR2: SGHRS and YFSETQ. The CDR3 runs to 14 residues. With V trimmed by 7 bases and J by 4 bases, 5 bases remained unmatched. This CDR3 reads CASHSGGAADTQYF. The CDR3 DNA reads as TGCGCCAGCCATAGCGGGGGGGCCGCAGATACGCAGTATTTT.

The genes are TRBV19 and TRBJ1-6; the D gene is possibly TRBD1 (6 bases). The germline gives CDR1 LNHDA, CDR2 SQIVND (reference sequence). Deletions cut 5 bases from V and 8 bases from J, with 10 bases between. This CDR3 comprises 13 residues. The CDR3 sequence: CASSLDSDSPLHF. Written as DNA, the CDR3 is TGTGCCAGTAGTCTGGACAGCGATTCACCCCTCCACTTT.

V is TRBV9 and J is TRBJ1-6; D is ambiguous. Trimming shortened V by 4 bases and J by 8 bases, and 13 bases separated the two germline ends. Per germline, CDR1 SGDLS and CDR2 YYNGEE. This CDR3 has 14 amino acids. The CDR3 region is CASSIQASDSPLHF. In DNA, the CDR3 is TGTGCCAGCAGCATCCAAGCGTCGGATTCACCCCTCCACTTT.

The genes are TRBV7-8 and TRBJ1-2, with D uncertain. Trimming removed 1 base from V and 0 bases from J, with 6 bases in between. This CDR3 region has 14 residues. Germline CDR1 SGHVS, CDR2 FQNEAQ. Written as DNA, the CDR3 is TGTGCCAGCAGCTTAGGCAGATCTAACTATGGCTACACCTTC. Translating gives CASSLGRSNYGYTF.

This sequence joins TRBV5-1 and TRBJ2-7, with a possible D match to TRBD1 (6 bases). The CDR3 has 12 residues. Germline values: CDR1 SGHRS, CDR2 YFSETQ. The ends were cut back, 0 bases at V and 5 bases at J, with 6 bases in the middle. This chain's CDR3 is CASSLAGDEQYF. CDR3 nucleotide sequence: TGCGCCAGCAGCTTGGCAGGGGACGAGCAGTACTTC.

CDR3 coding DNA: TGTGCCAGCAGCGTGCGGACAGGGGTAGGGCAGCCCCAGCATTTT. Its translation is CASSVRTGVGQPQHF. This chain uses TRBV7-2 with TRBJ1-5; 9 bases match TRBD1. This CDR3 contains 15 residues. The trim removed 5 bases at V and 7 bases at J, leaving 9 bases unmatched. Germline values: CDR1 SGHTA, CDR2 FQGNSA.

In the case of this clone: Sequence at one end of the junction differs from germline and may be a read error. This chain uses TRBV5-1 with TRBJ2-1; D perhaps matches TRBD1 (6 bases). CDR3 length: 15 amino acids. Germline CDR1 is SGHRS and CDR2 is YFSETQ. The CDR3 sequence is CASRLTGSYYNEQFF. CDR3 nucleotide sequence: TGCGCCAGCCGCTTGACAGGAAGCTATTACAATGAGCAGTTCTTC.

V usage is TRBV2 and J usage is TRBJ1-2; a weak D match, TRBD1 (6 bases). V lost 8 bases and J 4 bases, leaving 20 bases between the germline ends. The CDR3 runs to 15 residues. CDR1 and CDR2 (germline): SNHLY, FYNNEI. The DNA for the CDR3 is TGTGCCAGCCCTAGGAGGGAGGGGGGTCGCTATGGCTACACCTTC. Protein: CASPRREGGRYGYTF. Variable domain in full (rest from reference TRBV2 and TRBJ1-2): EPEVTQTPSHQVTQMGQEVILRCVPISNHLYFYWYRQILGQKVEFLVSFYNNEISEKSEIFDDQFSVERPDGSNFTLKIRSTKLEDSAMYFCASPRREGGRYGYTFGSGTRLTVV.

The chain uses TRBV19 and TRBJ1-2; 11 bases are a match to TRBD1. The CDR3 has 14 amino acids. The V gene's germline CDR1 is LNHDA and CDR2 SQIVND (reference sequence). Germline trimming cut 4 bases from V and 4 bases from J; bases unmatched to any gene: 2. CDR3 in DNA: TGTGCCAGTAGTAGGGGACAGGGGGTCTATGGCTACACCTTC. This sequence encodes CASSRGQGVYGYTF. The whole variable domain, remainder taken from reference TRBV19 and TRBJ1-2, is DGGITQSPKYLFRKEGQNVTLSCEQNLNHDAMYWYRQDPGQGLRLIYYSQIVNDFQKGDIAEGYSVSREKKESFPLTVTSAQKNPTAFYLCASSRGQGVYGYTFGSGTRLTVV.

The chain joins TRBV27 to TRBJ2-3; 11 nucleotides agree with TRBD2. Per the germline V gene, CDR1 is MNHEY and CDR2 is SMNVEV (reference sequence). After removal of 4 bases from V and 4 bases from J, the junction contained 1 base not matched to a gene. This CDR3 has 14 amino acids. Here the CDR3 DNA reads TGTGCCAGCAGTTATAGCGGGGGGGCAGATACGCAGTATTTT. This encodes CASSYSGGADTQYF.

A word on this clone: The junction and the germline gene differ at one end; a read error may be behind it. V gene TRBV19 combines with J gene TRBJ2-1; weak D call: TRBD1 (6 bases). Per germline, CDR1 LNHDA and CDR2 SQIVND (reference sequence). This CDR3 contains 16 residues. The CDR3 bases are TGTGCCAGCAGTATCCCTGTCACAGGGTCCTACAATGAGCAGTTCTTC. Translation gives CASSIPVTGSYNEQFF.

V and J are TRBV30 and TRBJ2-7, with TRBD1 identical over 8 bases. V gave up 2 bases and J gave up 4 bases; unmatched junction bases: 7. The length of the CDR3 is 14 residues. Germline V gene lookup returns CDR1 GTSNPN and CDR2 SVGIG (reference sequence). As DNA, the CDR3 is TGTGCCTGGAGTAGACAGGGGCGACGGTACGAGCAGTACTTC. Its protein product is CAWSRQGRRYEQYF.

J is TRBJ1-2 and V is TRBV7-9; a weak D match, TRBD1 (6 bases). Germline V gene sequence: CDR1 SEHNR, CDR2 FQNEAQ (reference sequence). The CDR3 runs 14 residues. Trimming cost V 5 bases and J 0 bases, with 10 bases left between them. The CDR3 spells CASSRRGPNYGYTF. The CDR3 nucleotides read TGTGCCAGCAGCCGCAGGGGTCCTAACTATGGCTACACCTTC.

This clone has a single count. This rearrangement joins TRBV5-1 to TRBJ1-1; D unclear. CDR1 and CDR2 from the germline V gene are SGHRS and YFSETQ. This CDR3 has 13 residues. Trimming took 1 base from V and 5 from J, leaving 9 bases between them. CDR3 amino acids: CASSLTGRTEAFF. In nucleotides, the CDR3 is TGCGCCAGCAGCTTGACGGGGAGGACTGAAGCTTTCTTT.

This clone showed up just a few times. The chain recombines TRBV2 with TRBJ1-1; D is unresolved. This CDR3 comprises 14 residues. V was clipped by 9 bases and J by 4 bases, with 18 bases between them. Germline V gene lookup returns CDR1 SNHLY and CDR2 FYNNEI. The CDR3 DNA sequence: TGTGCCAGTAAAACCCGAGGGTTGGGCACTGAAGCTTTCTTT. The encoded protein is CASKTRGLGTEAFF.

The genes are TRBV7-9 and TRBJ2-7; TRBD2 matches at 7 bases. The CDR3 covers 15 residues. J gave up 5 bases and V 6 bases, and 13 bases lay outside the gene matches. The germline gives CDR1 SEHNR, CDR2 FQNEAQ (reference sequence). DNA for the CDR3: TGTGCCAGCAGTCTAATGGGGGGGGAAGGGGACGAGCAGTACTTC. Amino acid sequence: CASSLMGGEGDEQYF.

The gene calls are TRBV4-2 and TRBJ1-2; 8 bases agree with TRBD1. Looked up from germline, CDR1 is LGHNA and CDR2 is YNFKEQ. J gave up 7 bases and V 0 bases, and 4 bases lay outside the gene matches. CDR3 size: 14 residues. The CDR3 spells CASSQERTGSGYTF. As DNA, the CDR3 is TGTGCCAGCAGCCAAGAGAGGACAGGGTCTGGCTACACCTTC.